The TCR beta chain described here comes from a study of T cell clonality in common variable immunodeficiency. The study's findings and limits: Compared with healthy controls, CVID subjects showed increased TCRbeta clonality, mostly in about a third.

Remarks on this clone: Its antigen is undetermined.

Repertoires were generated with immunoSEQ multiplex PCR, while TCRdb's copy carries only in-frame clones and drops some. The data show 30,000 or so clones, with none appearing a single time. The receptor was derived from a person aged 18 to 69 in good health. The material sequenced was peripheral blood mononuclear cells.

The DNA read from the CDR3 is TGTGCCAGCACCACCCGGGACAGGGCCTACAATGAC. Residues: CASTTRDRAYND. The whole CDR3 protein is CASTTRDRAYNDYTF. The chain combines TRBV6-2 or TRBV6-3 with TRBJ1-2; 9 nucleotides agree with TRBD1. The read halts 3 residues ahead of the CDR3 end, with the missing end drawn from the germline J gene. This CDR3 is 15 amino acids long. CDR1 and CDR2 (germline): MNHEY, SVGEGT.